Below, 18 T cell receptor beta chains from the same sample are listed, as sequenced in a study of T cells after yellow fever vaccination. TCRdb used MiXCR to reprocess the 5' RACE reads, holding one entry per CDR3 protein. The sample lists roughly 340,000 distinct CDR3 sequences, around 4.1% seen once, with roughly 26% in the top ten. Here the sequenced sample was PBMCs, taken 5 days after the yellow fever booster vaccination. These receptors all stem from a young man who received the YFV17D yellow fever vaccine.

The table lists this clonotype with a few counts. The chain employs TRBV4-2 and TRBJ2-5; 9 positions match TRBD1. The ends lost 4 bases at V and 0 bases at J; junction bases unmatched: 6. This CDR3 region has 16 residues. In germline, CDR1 is LGHNA, CDR2 YNFKEQ. This chain's CDR3 is CASSPGTGPNQETQYF. The CDR3 DNA reads as TGTGCCAGCAGCCCTGGGACAGGGCCCAACCAAGAGACCCAGTACTTC.

This clonotype was seen more than once but under ten times. The J gene is TRBJ1-2, the V gene TRBV5-4; no definite D call. The CDR3 spans 14 residues. Per the germline V gene, CDR1 is SGHNT and CDR2 is YYREEE (reference sequence). V was shortened by 4 bases and J by 7 bases, with 17 bases between the two germline ends. CDR3 sequence: CASSPTLSGGGYTF. In DNA, the CDR3 is TGTGCCAGCAGCCCGACGTTGTCGGGCGGTGGCTACACCTTC.

This clonotype was seen a few times. V is TRBV20-1 and J is TRBJ2-1; 11 positions match TRBD2. Germline trimming cut 5 bases from V and 6 bases from J; bases unmatched to any gene: 12. CDR3 size: 16 residues. The germline CDR1 and CDR2 sequences are DFQATT and SNEGSKA (reference sequence). CDR3: CSAGAASGGTVNEQFF. CDR3 coding DNA: TGCAGTGCTGGGGCCGCTAGCGGGGGGACCGTCAATGAGCAGTTCTTC.

The DNA for the CDR3 is TGTGCCAGCAGTTTGGCGGGGGAGTACCAAGAGACCCAGTACTTC. Its protein is CASSLAGEYQETQYF. The rearrangement links TRBV6-6 to TRBJ2-5; TRBD2 matches at 7 bases. The V and J ends lost 4 bases and 0 bases, in that order; junction bases with no gene match: 5. CDR3 length: 15 residues. Germline V gene lookup returns CDR1 MNHNY and CDR2 SVGAGI (reference sequence).

This clonotype has a count of ten or more. The CDR3: CATQGQETQYF. CDR3 nucleotide sequence: TGTGCCACTCAGGGGCAGGAGACCCAGTACTTC. The V call is TRBV7-2, the J call TRBJ2-5; tentative D call: TRBD1 (6 bases). This CDR3 region has 11 residues. The germline V gene encodes CDR1 SGHTA and CDR2 FQGNSA. The V gene lost 10 bases and the J gene lost 5 bases, with 11 bases spanning the gap.

This clonotype has ten or more counts. V usage is TRBV5-6 and J usage is TRBJ2-5; the D gene is possibly TRBD2 (6 bases). This CDR3 spans 15 amino acids. The V end was cut by 0 bases, the J end by 6 bases, with 15 bases between. Germline CDR1 is SGHDT and CDR2 is YYEEEE. The CDR3 reads CASSLDGGLRKTQYF. The CDR3 nucleotides are TGTGCCAGCAGCTTGGACGGGGGTTTAAGGAAGACCCAGTACTTC.

The sample holds many counts of this clonotype. The gene calls are TRBV25-1 and TRBJ2-7, with D perhaps being TRBD1 or TRBD2 (5 bases each). There are 12 residues in the CDR3. CDR1 and CDR2 (germline): MGHDK, SYGVNS. V was pared by 6 bases and J by 4 bases, with 10 bases between. The CDR3 DNA follows: TGTGCCAGCAGGGGGGAAAGATACGAGCAGTACTTC. Translated, it gives CASRGERYEQYF.

This clonotype showed up many times. The chain carries TRBV7-9 and TRBJ1-5, with a tentative D call TRBD1 (6 bases). Per the germline V gene, CDR1 is SEHNR and CDR2 is FQNEAQ (reference sequence). V dropped 1 base and J dropped 7 bases, with 17 bases sitting between them. This CDR3 is 16 amino acids long. The DNA for the CDR3 is TGTGCCAGCAGCTTAGACACGGGGGCTACCGGGCAGCCCCAGCATTTT. It is translated as CASSLDTGATGQPQHF.

A few counts support this clonotype. The gene calls are TRBV20-1 and TRBJ2-1, with 8 positions matching TRBD1. Germline V gene lookup returns CDR1 DFQATT and CDR2 SNEGSKA (reference sequence). The CDR3 has 16 amino acids. Trimming removed 0 bases from V and 7 bases from J; junction bases left unmatched: 11. CDR3 sequence: CSARDPQGASWNEQFF. CDR3 nucleotides: TGCAGTGCTAGAGATCCCCAGGGGGCCTCATGGAATGAGCAGTTCTTC.

V and J are TRBV27 and TRBJ2-1; TRBD1 matches at 10 bases. The CDR3 is made up of 13 amino acids. CDR1 and CDR2 from the germline V gene are MNHEY and SMNVEV (reference sequence). V shed 4 bases, J shed 7 bases, and the junction held 1 base outside the gene matches. DNA for the CDR3: TGTGCCAGCAGTTGGACAGGGGGAAATGAGCAGTTCTTC. As protein: CASSWTGGNEQFF.

This chain connects TRBV10-2 to TRBJ1-3, with no clear D. With 5 bases removed from V and 4 bases from J, the gap between germline ends came to 12 bases. The CDR3 covers 14 residues. In germline, CDR1 is WSHSY, CDR2 SAAADI. The CDR3 bases are TGCGCCAGCAGTATGGGGAGATGGGGAAACACCATATATTTT. Translated: CASSMGRWGNTIYF.

This clonotype was counted only a few times. This chain joins TRBV5-1 and TRBJ2-7; 10 nucleotides line up with TRBD1. V was pared by 0 bases and J by 7 bases, with 10 bases of the junction left unmatched. CDR1 and CDR2 (germline): SGHRS, YFSETQ. The CDR3 sequence is 16 residues long. The DNA of the CDR3 is TGCGCCAGCAGCTTGGGAGGCGACAGGGGGCTGGGGGAGCAGTACTTC. Translated: CASSLGGDRGLGEQYF.

This clonotype was seen many times. The chain recombines TRBV11-2 with TRBJ1-1, with unresolved D. Germline CDR1 reads SGHAT; CDR2 reads FQNNGV. This CDR3 region has 14 residues. V lost 0 bases, J lost 3 bases, and 8 bases lay in between. The CDR3 DNA is TGTGCCAGCAGCTTAGATCCGGGAGACACTGAAGCTTTCTTT. Translated: CASSLDPGDTEAFF.

This clonotype was recorded at least ten times. This sequence joins TRBV7-3 and TRBJ2-3, with a weak D call TRBD2 (6 bases). V was pared by 5 bases and J by 0 bases, with 15 bases between. The germline V gene has CDR1 SGHTA and CDR2 FQGTGA. The CDR3 totals 16 residues. CDR3 sequence reads: CASSPSLTRSTDTQYF. The CDR3 nucleotides are TGTGCCAGCAGCCCGTCCCTGACTAGAAGCACAGATACGCAGTATTTT.

This clonotype came up many times. The rearrangement joins TRBV5-1 to TRBJ2-1, with D tentatively TRBD2 (6 bases). The CDR3 is 16 amino acids. The V end lost 1 base, the J end lost 3 bases, and 14 bases lay between the germline ends. Germline V gene lookup returns CDR1 SGHRS and CDR2 YFSETQ. The CDR3 region has the DNA TGCGCCAGCAGCTTGCTTCGGTGGGGGGTCTACAATGAGCAGTTCTTC. Protein sequence: CASSLLRWGVYNEQFF.

The gene calls are TRBV3-1 and TRBJ2-5; the D is unclear. V lost 1 base and J 5 bases, leaving 8 bases between the germline ends. This CDR3 spans 13 amino acids. CDR1 is LGHDT and CDR2 is YNNKEL in the germline V gene (reference sequence). CDR3 DNA sequence: TGTGCCAGCAGCCAAGTTTCGCGGGAGACCCAGTACTTC. This encodes CASSQVSRETQYF.

This clonotype has ten or more counts. The chain joins TRBV7-6 to TRBJ2-1, with 8 positions matching TRBD1. The germline CDR1 and CDR2 sequences are SGHVS and FNYEAQ. This CDR3 comprises 15 residues. Trimming took 6 bases from V and 1 from J; bases not matched to a gene: 5. The CDR3 sequence is CASRPGQGSYNEQFF. The CDR3 nucleotides are TGTGCCAGCAGACCAGGACAGGGTTCCTACAATGAGCAGTTCTTC.

The chain couples TRBV10-3 to TRBJ2-5; 11 bases fit TRBD2. Germline loops: CDR1 ENHRY, CDR2 SYGVKD. The CDR3 totals 14 residues. V lost 4 bases and J lost 2; bases outside the gene matches: 0. The CDR3 bases are TGTGCCATCAGTGGGACTAGCGGGCAAGAGACCCAGTACTTC. Protein product: CAISGTSGQETQYF.